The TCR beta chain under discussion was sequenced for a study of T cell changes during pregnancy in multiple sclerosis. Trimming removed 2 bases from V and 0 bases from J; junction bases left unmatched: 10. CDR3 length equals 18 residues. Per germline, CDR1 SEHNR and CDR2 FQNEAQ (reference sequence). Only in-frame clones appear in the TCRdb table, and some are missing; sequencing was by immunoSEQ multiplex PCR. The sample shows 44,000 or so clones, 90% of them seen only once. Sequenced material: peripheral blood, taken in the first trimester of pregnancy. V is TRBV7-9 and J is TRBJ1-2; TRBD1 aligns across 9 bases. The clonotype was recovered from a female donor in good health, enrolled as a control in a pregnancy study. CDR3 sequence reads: CASSLSGGQGWANYGYTF. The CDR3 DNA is TGTGCCAGCAGCTTAAGCGGTGGACAGGGGTGGGCTAACTATGGCTACACCTTC.